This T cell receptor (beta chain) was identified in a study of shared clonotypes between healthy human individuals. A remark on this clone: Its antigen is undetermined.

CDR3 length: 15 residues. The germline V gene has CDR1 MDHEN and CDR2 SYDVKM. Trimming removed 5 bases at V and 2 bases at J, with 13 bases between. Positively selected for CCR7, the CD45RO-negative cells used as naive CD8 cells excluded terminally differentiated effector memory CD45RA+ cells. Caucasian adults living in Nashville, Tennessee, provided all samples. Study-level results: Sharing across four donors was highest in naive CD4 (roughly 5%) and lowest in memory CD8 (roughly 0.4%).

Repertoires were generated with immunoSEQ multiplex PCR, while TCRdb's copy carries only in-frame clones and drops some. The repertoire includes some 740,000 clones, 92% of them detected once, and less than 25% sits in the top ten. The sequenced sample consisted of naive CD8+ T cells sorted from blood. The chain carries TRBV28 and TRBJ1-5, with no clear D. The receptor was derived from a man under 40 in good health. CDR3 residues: CASSPLKVGNQPQHF. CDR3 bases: TGTGCCAGCAGTCCTCTCAAAGTTGGCAATCAGCCCCAGCATTTT.